Following are 2 T cell receptor beta chains from one sample sequenced in a study of T cell responses to AZD1222 COVID-19 vaccine. The table came from immunoSEQ multiplex PCR; TCRdb's copy has only in-frame clones and leaves some out. The sample includes about 85,000 clones, roughly 90% seen only once; the top ten take around 3%. The sample here was peripheral blood, taken on day 0 of AZD1222 vaccination. These TCRs come from an adult in good health.

J is TRBJ2-5 and V is TRBV11-2; 7 positions agree with TRBD1. This CDR3 spans 13 amino acids. J lost 4 bases, V lost 5 bases, and 4 bases had no gene match. Looked up from germline, CDR1 is SGHAT and CDR2 is FQNNGV. The CDR3 is CASSPDRRETQYF. In DNA, the CDR3 is TGTGCCAGCAGCCCGGACAGGAGAGAGACCCAGTACTTC.

V usage is TRBV5-8 and J usage is TRBJ2-7; the D is unclear. The CDR3 has 12 amino acids. Trimming took 0 bases from V and 5 from J, leaving 6 bases between them. Germline V lookup: CDR1 SGHTS, CDR2 YDEGEE. The CDR3 DNA follows: TGTGCCAGCAGCTTGGATGGAAACGAGCAGTACTTC. It translates to CASSLDGNEQYF.